This passage covers 11 T cell receptor beta chains from one sample sequenced in a study of chemoradiotherapy in HPV16-positive cancers. The protocol was immunoSEQ multiplex PCR, while the TCRdb copy is restricted to in-frame clones and leaves out a portion. This sample has some 9,100 clones, with about 86% found just once. The specimen was blood, collected from a patient who underwent chemoradiotherapy. The source of these receptors is a human donor with HPV-associated anogenital cancer.

This clone came up a few times. V gene TRBV7-9 combines with J gene TRBJ1-6, with 11 bases fitting TRBD1. The germline V gene encodes CDR1 SEHNR and CDR2 FQNEAQ (reference sequence). The CDR3 length is 16 residues. V shed 5 bases and J 7 bases; nucleotides not matched to a gene: 7. The CDR3 sequence: CASSRTGGEWNSPLHF. CDR3 sequence (DNA): TGTGCCAGCAGCCGGACAGGGGGCGAGTGGAATTCACCCCTCCACTTT.

The rearrangement links TRBV28 to TRBJ1-1, with 10 bases matching TRBD1. V trimming: 7 bases; J trimming: 3 bases; junction bases outside the gene matches: 20. This CDR3 has 19 amino acids. Germline loops: CDR1 MDHEN, CDR2 SYDVKM. The CDR3 sequence is CASNSYDRGRRVVDTEAFF. The CDR3 DNA is TGTGCCAGCAATTCCTATGACAGGGGGCGACGGGTTGTGGACACTGAAGCTTTCTTT. Full variable domain (missing parts from reference TRBV28 and TRBJ1-1): DVKVTQSSRYLVKRTGEKVFLECVQDMDHENMFWYRQDPGLGLRLIYFSYDVKMKEKGDIPEGYSVSREKKERFSLILESASTNQTSMYLCASNSYDRGRRVVDTEAFFGQGTRLTVV.

This chain joins TRBV19 and TRBJ1-2; 10 positions match TRBD1. CDR1 is LNHDA, CDR2 SQIVND, per germline (reference sequence). Trimming removed 4 bases from V and 2 bases from J; junction bases left unmatched: 7. The CDR3 is 16 residues long. For the CDR3, the DNA is TGTGCCAGTAGTAGGACAGGGGGGCAAAGGAACTATGGCTACACCTTC. The encoded protein is CASSRTGGQRNYGYTF.

J is TRBJ1-1 and V is TRBV27; D is possibly TRBD1 (5 bases). There are 14 residues in the CDR3. V gave up 6 bases and J gave up 1 base, with 12 bases separating them. CDR1 and CDR2 from the germline V gene are MNHEY and SMNVEV (reference sequence). CDR3 sequence (DNA): TGTGCCAGCAGACCTGACAGCTCGAACACTGAAGCTTTCTTT. It encodes CASRPDSSNTEAFF.

The chain couples TRBV11-2 to TRBJ2-7, with a tentative D call TRBD2 (5 bases). This CDR3 region has 12 residues. V was shortened by 3 bases and J by 6 bases, with 9 bases between the two germline ends. CDR1 is SGHAT and CDR2 is FQNNGV in the germline V gene. The CDR3 protein is CASSLYSGEQYF. The CDR3 DNA sequence: TGTGCCAGCAGCTTGTACAGCGGCGAGCAGTACTTC.

The chain is built from TRBV12-5 and TRBJ2-1; 10 nucleotides align to TRBD2. Looked up from germline, CDR1 is LGHNT and CDR2 is FRNRAP. V lost 7 bases and J lost 5; bases outside the gene matches: 11. This CDR3 has 16 residues. The CDR3, as DNA: TGTGCTAGTGCGGAGATTAGGACTAGCGGCAACAATGAGCAGTTCTTC. This translates into CASAEIRTSGNNEQFF.

This rearrangement joins TRBV10-3 to TRBJ2-3; D gene unclear. This CDR3 has 14 residues. With 3 bases removed from V and 2 bases from J, the gap between germline ends came to 9 bases. The germline V gene encodes CDR1 ENHRY and CDR2 SYGVKD. The CDR3 coding sequence is TGTGCCATCAGTGACAGACAAGTCACAGATACGCAGTATTTT. Translated: CAISDRQVTDTQYF.

The rearrangement uses TRBV27 and TRBJ1-1, with D possibly matching TRBD1 (6 bases). This CDR3 is built from 15 residues. Germline CDR1 is MNHEY and CDR2 is SMNVEV (reference sequence). V shed 6 bases and J shed 7 bases, with 21 bases lying between them. In DNA, the CDR3 is TGTGCCAGCAGCTTTGGGGCCACAGGGCGTAATGAAGCTTTCTTT. Encoded protein: CASSFGATGRNEAFF.

The J gene is TRBJ2-7, the V gene TRBV2; D not resolved. CDR1 is SNHLY, CDR2 FYNNEI, per germline. V gave up 6 bases and J gave up 2 bases, with 11 bases separating them. This CDR3 region has 13 residues. The DNA of the CDR3 is TGTGCCAGCAGGAAGGGATTAACCTACGAGCAGTACTTC. Protein product: CASRKGLTYEQYF. The full variable domain, its missing parts supplied by reference TRBV2 and TRBJ2-7, is EPEVTQTPSHQVTQMGQEVILRCVPISNHLYFYWYRQILGQKVEFLVSFYNNEISEKSEIFDDQFSVERPDGSNFTLKIRSTKLEDSAMYFCASRKGLTYEQYFGPGTRLTVT.

V and J are TRBV12-5 and TRBJ1-5; D might be TRBD1 (5 bases). V lost 10 bases and J 2 bases, leaving 9 bases between the germline ends. CDR1 and CDR2 from the germline V gene are LGHNT and FRNRAP. The length of the CDR3 is 12 residues. For the CDR3, the DNA is TGTGCTACCCGGGACGGCAATCAGCCCCAGCATTTT. Amino acid sequence: CATRDGNQPQHF. The entire variable domain, with the rest obtained from reference TRBV12-5 and TRBJ1-5, is as follows: DARVTQTPRHKVTEMGQEVTMRCQPILGHNTVFWYRQTMMQGLELLAYFRNRAPLDDSGMPKDRFSAEMPDATLATLKIQPSEPRDSAVYFCATRDGNQPQHFGDGTRLSIL.

This clone appeared once. The chain uses TRBV27 and TRBJ2-1, with TRBD1 identical over 12 bases. This CDR3 spans 15 amino acids. J gave up 5 bases and V 4 bases, and 3 bases lay outside the gene matches. In germline, CDR1 is MNHEY, CDR2 SMNVEV (reference sequence). The chain's CDR3 is CASSSRDRGHNEQFF. The CDR3 DNA follows: TGTGCCAGCAGTTCACGGGACAGGGGGCACAATGAGCAGTTCTTC.